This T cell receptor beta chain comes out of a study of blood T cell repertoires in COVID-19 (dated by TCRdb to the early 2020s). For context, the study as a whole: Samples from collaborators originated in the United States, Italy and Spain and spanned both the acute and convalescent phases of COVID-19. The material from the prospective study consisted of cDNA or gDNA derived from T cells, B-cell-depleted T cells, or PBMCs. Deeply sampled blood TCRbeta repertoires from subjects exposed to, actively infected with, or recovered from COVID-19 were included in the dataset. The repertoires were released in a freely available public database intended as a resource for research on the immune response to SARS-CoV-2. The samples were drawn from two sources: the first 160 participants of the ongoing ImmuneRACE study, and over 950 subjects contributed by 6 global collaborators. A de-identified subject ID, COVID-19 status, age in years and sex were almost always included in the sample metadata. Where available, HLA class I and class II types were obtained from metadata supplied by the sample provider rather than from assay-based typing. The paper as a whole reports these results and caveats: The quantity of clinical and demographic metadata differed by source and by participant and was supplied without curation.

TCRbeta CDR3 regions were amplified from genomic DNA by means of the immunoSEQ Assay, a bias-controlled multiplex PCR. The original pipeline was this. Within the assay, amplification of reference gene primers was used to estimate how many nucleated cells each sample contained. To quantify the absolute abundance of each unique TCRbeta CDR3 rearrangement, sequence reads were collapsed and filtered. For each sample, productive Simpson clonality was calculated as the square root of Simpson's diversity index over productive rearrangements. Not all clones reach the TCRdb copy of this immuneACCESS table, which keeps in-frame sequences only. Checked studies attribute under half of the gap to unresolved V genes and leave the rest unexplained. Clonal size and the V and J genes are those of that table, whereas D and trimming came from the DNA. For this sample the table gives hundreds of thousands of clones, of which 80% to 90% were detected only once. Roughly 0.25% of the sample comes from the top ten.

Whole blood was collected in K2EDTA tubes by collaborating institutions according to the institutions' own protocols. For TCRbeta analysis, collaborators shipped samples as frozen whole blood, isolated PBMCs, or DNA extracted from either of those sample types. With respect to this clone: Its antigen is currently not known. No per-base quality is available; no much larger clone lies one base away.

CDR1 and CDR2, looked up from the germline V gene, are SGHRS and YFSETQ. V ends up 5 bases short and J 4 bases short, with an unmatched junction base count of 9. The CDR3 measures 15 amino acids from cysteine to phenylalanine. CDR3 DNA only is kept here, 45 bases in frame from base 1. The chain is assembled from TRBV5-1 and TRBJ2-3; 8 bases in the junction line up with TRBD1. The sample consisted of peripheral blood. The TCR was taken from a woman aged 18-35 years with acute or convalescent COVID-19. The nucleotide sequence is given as TGCGCCAGCAGATACGGACAGGGCGCCGCAGATACGCAGTATTTT. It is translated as CASRYGQGAADTQYF.